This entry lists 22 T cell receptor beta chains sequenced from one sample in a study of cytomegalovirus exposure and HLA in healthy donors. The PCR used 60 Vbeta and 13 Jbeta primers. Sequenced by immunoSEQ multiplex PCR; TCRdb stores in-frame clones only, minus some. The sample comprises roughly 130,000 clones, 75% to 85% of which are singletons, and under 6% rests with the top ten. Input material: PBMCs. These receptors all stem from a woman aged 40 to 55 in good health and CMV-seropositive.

The DNA of the CDR3 is TGTGCCACCAGCAGAGACAGGGGCAATCAGCCCCAGCATTTT. It yields the protein CATSRDRGNQPQHF. V is TRBV15 and J is TRBJ1-5; tentatively, D is TRBD1 (5 bases). The germline CDR1 and CDR2 sequences are LNHNV and YYDKDF (reference sequence). The CDR3 covers 14 residues. V was pared by 0 bases and J by 2 bases, with 5 bases between.

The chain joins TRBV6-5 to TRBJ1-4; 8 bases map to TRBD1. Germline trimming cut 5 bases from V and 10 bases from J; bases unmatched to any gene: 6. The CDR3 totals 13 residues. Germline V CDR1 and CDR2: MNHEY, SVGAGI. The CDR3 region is CASSRTGNAKLFF. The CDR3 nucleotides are TGTGCCAGCAGTCGGACAGGGAACGCAAAACTGTTTTTT.

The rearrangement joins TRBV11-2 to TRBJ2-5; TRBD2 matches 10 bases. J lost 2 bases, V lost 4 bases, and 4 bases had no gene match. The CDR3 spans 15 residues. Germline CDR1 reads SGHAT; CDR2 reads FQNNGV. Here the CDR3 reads CASSSTAGGQETQYF. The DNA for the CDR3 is TGTGCCAGCAGCTCCACAGCGGGGGGGCAAGAGACCCAGTACTTC.

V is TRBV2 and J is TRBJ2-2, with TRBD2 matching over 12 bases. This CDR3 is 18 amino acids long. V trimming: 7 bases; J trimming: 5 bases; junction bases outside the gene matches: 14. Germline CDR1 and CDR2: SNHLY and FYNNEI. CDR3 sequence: CASNPTSGSLLVTGELFF. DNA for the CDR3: TGTGCCAGCAACCCGACTAGCGGGAGTCTTCTGGTTACCGGGGAGCTGTTTTTT.

CDR3 sequence reads: CASSKTSGRVNEQYF. The CDR3, as DNA: TGTGCCAGCAGCAAAACTAGCGGGAGGGTCAACGAGCAGTACTTC. This sequence joins TRBV6-5 and TRBJ2-7, with TRBD2 identical over 13 bases. V lost 6 bases and J lost 5; bases outside the gene matches: 7. The CDR3 covers 15 residues. Germline V gene sequence: CDR1 MNHEY, CDR2 SVGAGI.

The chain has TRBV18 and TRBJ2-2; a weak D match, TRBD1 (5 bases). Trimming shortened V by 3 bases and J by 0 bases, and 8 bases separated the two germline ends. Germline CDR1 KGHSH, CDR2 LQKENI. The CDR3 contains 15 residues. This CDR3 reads CASSPKDTNTGELFF. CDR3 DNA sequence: TGTGCCAGCTCACCGAAGGACACGAACACCGGGGAGCTGTTTTTT.

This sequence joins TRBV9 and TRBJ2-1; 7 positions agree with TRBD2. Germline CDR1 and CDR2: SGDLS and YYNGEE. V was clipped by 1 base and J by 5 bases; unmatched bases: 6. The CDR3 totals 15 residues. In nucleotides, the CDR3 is TGTGCCAGCAGCGTACAGCGGGGTAAGAACAATGAGCAGTTCTTC. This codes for CASSVQRGKNNEQFF.

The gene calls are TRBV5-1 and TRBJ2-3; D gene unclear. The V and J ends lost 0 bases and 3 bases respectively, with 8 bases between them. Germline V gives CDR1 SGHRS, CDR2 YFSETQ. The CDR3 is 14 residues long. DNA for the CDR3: TGCGCCAGCAGCTTGGGACTGAGGACAGATACGCAGTATTTT. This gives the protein CASSLGLRTDTQYF.

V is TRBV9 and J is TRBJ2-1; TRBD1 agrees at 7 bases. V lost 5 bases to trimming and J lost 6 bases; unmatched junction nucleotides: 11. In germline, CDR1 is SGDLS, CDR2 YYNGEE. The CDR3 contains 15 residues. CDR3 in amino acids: CASSDRQGWGNEQFF. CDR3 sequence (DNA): TGTGCCAGCAGTGACCGACAGGGATGGGGCAATGAGCAGTTCTTC.

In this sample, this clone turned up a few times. The CDR3: CASSSGQTGLKETQYF. The CDR3 bases are TGTGCCAGCAGTTCCGGTCAAACGGGACTTAAAGAGACCCAGTACTTC. This chain uses TRBV7-2 with TRBJ2-5, with D tentatively TRBD2 (6 bases). This CDR3 has 16 amino acids. V was shortened by 6 bases and J by 3 bases, with 20 bases between the two germline ends. CDR1 is SGHTA, CDR2 FQGNSA, per germline.

The CDR3 reads CASSLTGNFTDTQYF. The CDR3 nucleotides are TGTGCCAGCAGCCTCACCGGGAACTTCACAGATACGCAGTATTTT. This chain uses TRBV21-1 with TRBJ2-3; TRBD2 is the table's D call and was not checked against the DNA. TRBV21-1 is shown as a pseudogene. The CDR3 covers 15 residues.

The CDR3 DNA reads TGTGCCAGCAGTGCCAGGACTGGTGGGGCCAACGTCCTGACTTTC. It encodes CASSARTGGANVLTF. The chain combines TRBV25-1 with TRBJ2-6; D perhaps matches TRBD2 (5 bases). Germline CDR1 is MGHDK and CDR2 is SYGVNS. With 4 bases removed from V and 3 bases from J, the gap between germline ends came to 10 bases. This CDR3 comprises 15 residues.

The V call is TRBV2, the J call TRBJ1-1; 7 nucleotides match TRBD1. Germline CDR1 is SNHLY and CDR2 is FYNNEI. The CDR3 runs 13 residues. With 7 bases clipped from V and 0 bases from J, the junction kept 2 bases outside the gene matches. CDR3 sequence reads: CASIDRVNTEAFF. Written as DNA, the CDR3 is TGTGCCAGCATCGACAGGGTGAACACTGAAGCTTTCTTT.

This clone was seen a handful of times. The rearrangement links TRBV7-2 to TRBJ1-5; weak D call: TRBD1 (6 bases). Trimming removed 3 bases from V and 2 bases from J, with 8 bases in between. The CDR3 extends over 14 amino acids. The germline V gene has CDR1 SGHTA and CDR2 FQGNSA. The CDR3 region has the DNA TGTGCCAGCAGCTTGCGACAGGGCAATCAGCCCCAGCATTTT. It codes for CASSLRQGNQPQHF.

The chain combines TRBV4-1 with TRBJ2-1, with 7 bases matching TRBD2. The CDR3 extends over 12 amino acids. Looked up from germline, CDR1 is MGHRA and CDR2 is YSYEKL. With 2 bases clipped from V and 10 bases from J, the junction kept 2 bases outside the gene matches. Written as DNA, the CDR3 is TGCGCCAGCAGCCAATTCGGGGGGGAGCAGTTCTTC. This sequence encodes CASSQFGGEQFF.

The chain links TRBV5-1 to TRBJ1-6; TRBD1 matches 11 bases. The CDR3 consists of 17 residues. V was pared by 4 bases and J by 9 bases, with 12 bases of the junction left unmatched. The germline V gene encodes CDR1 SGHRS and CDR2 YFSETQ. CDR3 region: CASSDPPGTGGSSPLHF. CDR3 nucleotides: TGCGCCAGCAGCGACCCCCCCGGGACAGGGGGTTCTTCACCCCTCCACTTT.

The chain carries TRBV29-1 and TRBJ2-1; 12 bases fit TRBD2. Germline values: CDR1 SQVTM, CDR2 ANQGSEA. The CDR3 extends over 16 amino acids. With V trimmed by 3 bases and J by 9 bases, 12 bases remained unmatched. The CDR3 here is CSVDPVASGRASEQFF. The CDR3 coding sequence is TGCAGCGTTGACCCCGTGGCTAGCGGGAGGGCAAGTGAGCAGTTCTTC.

The DNA for the CDR3 is TGTGCCAGCAGCCTCACAGATACGCAGTATTTT. This encodes CASSLTDTQYF. This rearrangement joins TRBV28 to TRBJ2-3; D remains ambiguous. Germline values: CDR1 MDHEN, CDR2 SYDVKM. Trimming pared 6 bases from V and 2 bases from J, leaving 3 bases between. The CDR3 loop spans 11 amino acids.

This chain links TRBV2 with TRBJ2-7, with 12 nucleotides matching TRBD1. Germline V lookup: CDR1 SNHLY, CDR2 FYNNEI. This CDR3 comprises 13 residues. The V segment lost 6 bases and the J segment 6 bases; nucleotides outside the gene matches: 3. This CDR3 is CASRRDRGPEQYF. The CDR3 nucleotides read TGTGCCAGCAGAAGGGACAGGGGGCCCGAGCAGTACTTC.

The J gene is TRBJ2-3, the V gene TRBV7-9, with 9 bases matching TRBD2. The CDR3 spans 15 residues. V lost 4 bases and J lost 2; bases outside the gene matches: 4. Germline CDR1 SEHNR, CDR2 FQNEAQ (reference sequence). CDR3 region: CASSSLAGITDTQYF. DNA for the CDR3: TGTGCCAGCAGCTCCCTAGCGGGGATCACAGATACGCAGTATTTT.

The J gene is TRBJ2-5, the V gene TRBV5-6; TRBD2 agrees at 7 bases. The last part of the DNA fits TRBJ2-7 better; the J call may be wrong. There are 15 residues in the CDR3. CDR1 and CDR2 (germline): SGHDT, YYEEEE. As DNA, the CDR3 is TGTGCCAGCAGCTTGGTTGGGAGGGGAGGGCACGAGCAGTACTTC. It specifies CASSLVGRGGHEQYF.

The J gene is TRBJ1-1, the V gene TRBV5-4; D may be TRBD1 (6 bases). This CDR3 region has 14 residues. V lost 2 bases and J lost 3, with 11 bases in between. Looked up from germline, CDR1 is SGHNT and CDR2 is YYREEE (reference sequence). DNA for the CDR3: TGTGCCAGCAGCTTACAGGGTATATACACTGAAGCTTTCTTT. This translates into CASSLQGIYTEAFF.